One and the same sample provided the 10 T cell receptor beta chains below, sequenced in a study of CD4 and CD8 cells across lung adenocarcinoma regions. Each CDR3 protein gets one entry after TCRdb re-called the PCR reads with MiXCR. The sample holds about 3,700 distinct CDR3 sequences, around 69% seen once. Input material: CD4+ T cells from the margin of a lung tumor. All receptors derive from a male donor with lung adenocarcinoma. The CD4 and CD8 labels of this study may be unreliable.

The CDR3 loop reads CASRGRTGNTIYF. CDR3 DNA sequence: TGTGCCAGCAGAGGGAGAACTGGAAACACCATATATTTT. The chain couples TRBV12-3 or TRBV12-4 to TRBJ1-3; D gene uncertain. This CDR3 has 13 residues. Trimming took off 6 bases at V and 2 bases at J, with 8 bases between the two ends.

J is TRBJ2-4 and V is TRBV11-2, with D possibly TRBD1 on 5 matching bases. Germline V lookup: CDR1 SGHAT, CDR2 FQNNGV. V lost 1 base and J 4 bases, leaving 11 bases between the germline ends. The CDR3 has 15 residues. The CDR3 bases are TGTGCCAGCAGCTTAGTCGGCAGGGTAAAAAACATTCAGTACTTC. Its translation: CASSLVGRVKNIQYF.

This clonotype was counted a single time. The rearrangement uses TRBV6-1 and TRBJ2-5; D possibly matches TRBD1 or TRBD2 (5 bases each). CDR1 and CDR2 from the germline V gene are MNHNS and SASEGT. Deletions cut 5 bases from V and 5 bases from J, with 18 bases between. The CDR3 spans 15 residues. The CDR3 bases are TGTGCCAGCAGTCCCCCCGGGGCCCTCCGGGAGACCCAGTACTTC. This translates into CASSPPGALRETQYF.

V is TRBV6-1 and J is TRBJ2-1; maybe TRBD1 (6 bases). The DNA end is a closer match to TRBJ2-7, so the J assignment may be wrong. This CDR3 has 15 residues. Germline CDR1 is MNHNS and CDR2 is SASEGT. This CDR3 reads CASRGTGNLRGEQYF. CDR3 nucleotide sequence: TGTGCCAGCAGGGGAACAGGGAATTTAAGGGGGGAGCAGTACTTC.

This clonotype was seen once. V and J are TRBV7-2 and TRBJ2-1, with TRBD2 matching 8 bases. Losses at the gene ends were 3 bases for V and 5 bases for J; bases not matched to a gene: 6. The CDR3 spans 15 residues. CDR1 is SGHTA and CDR2 is FQGNSA in the germline V gene. This CDR3 reads CASSLAGGAHNEQFF. CDR3 nucleotide sequence: TGTGCCAGCAGCTTGGCGGGAGGCGCCCACAATGAGCAGTTCTTC.

The gene calls are TRBV27 and TRBJ2-2; the D call may be TRBD1 or TRBD2 (5 bases each). CDR3 size: 13 residues. Germline-derived CDR1 and CDR2 are MNHEY and SMNVEV (reference sequence). Trimming left V 3 bases short and J 6 bases short, with 8 bases between. The CDR3 spells CASSLWGSGELFF. CDR3 DNA: TGTGCCAGCAGTTTGTGGGGGTCCGGGGAGCTGTTTTTT.

With regard to this clonotype: Lacking the conserved final phenylalanine or tryptophan, this CDR3 likely reflects a read error. It is unclear where the CDR3 begins or ends on the DNA, so no DNA is shown, and the CDR3 is as TCRdb lists it. The chain carries TRBV7-6 and TRBJ2-5; the table's D gene call, TRBD1, was not cross checked with the DNA. Germline V gives CDR1 SGHVS, CDR2 FNYEAQ. Inclusive of both ends, the CDR3 amounts to 22 amino acids. CDR3 protein: CASLAPKIRRRGLLLHPLGLRL.

This clonotype was recorded a few times. V and J are TRBV12-3 or TRBV12-4 and TRBJ1-1; 9 bases match TRBD1. This CDR3 is 14 amino acids long. The V and J ends lost 6 bases and 1 base, in that order; junction bases with no gene match: 3. The CDR3 protein is CASRSDRGNTEAFF. The CDR3, as DNA: TGTGCCAGCAGGTCGGACAGGGGGAACACTGAAGCTTTCTTT.

This sequence joins TRBV6-1 and TRBJ2-7, with 12 bases that match TRBD2. Germline CDR1 reads MNHNS; CDR2 reads SASEGT. The CDR3 has 15 amino acids. V shed 2 bases, J shed 2 bases, and the junction held 1 base outside the gene matches. The CDR3: CASSESSGGAYEQYF. CDR3 bases: TGTGCCAGCAGTGAATCTAGCGGGGGGGCCTACGAGCAGTACTTC.

V gene TRBV6-1 combines with J gene TRBJ2-1; the match to TRBD2 covers 12 bases. The CDR3 loop spans 14 amino acids. The V gene end was trimmed by 7 bases and the J gene end by 5 bases; junction bases not matched to a gene: 3. Germline CDR1 MNHNS, CDR2 SASEGT. The CDR3 DNA is TGTGCCAGCACCAGACTAGCGGGGGACAATGAGCAGTTCTTC. Residues: CASTRLAGDNEQFF.